This TCR beta chain originates from a study of blood T cell repertoires in COVID-19. Looking at the study overall: The samples span acute and convalescent COVID-19 from the United States, Italy and Spain.

As processed by the authors: Researchers report that nucleated cell counts were estimated from reference gene primer amplification. Generated by immunoSEQ multiplex PCR, the TCRdb table keeps only in-frame clones and is missing some. Clone size and V and J calls were adopted from that table, with D and trimming inferred from the DNA. Here the sample spans 190,000 or so clones, 75% to 90% being singletons. This clone was found once. With 3 bases removed from V and 5 bases from J, the gap between germline ends came to 16 bases. The germline V gene has CDR1 LNHDA and CDR2 SQIVND (reference sequence). The CDR3 covers 15 residues. Residents of over 20 US areas, aged about 18 to 95 years, made up the participants. Participant-given clinical history determined each cohort assignment.

This clonotype originated in a man aged 40-49 years who had recovered from COVID-19. The sequenced material came from PBMCs or T cells enriched from blood (not recorded which). This chain links TRBV19 with TRBJ1-2; D remains ambiguous. CDR3 region: CASSIGDSQSYGYTF. The CDR3 coding sequence is TGTGCCAGTAGTATCGGAGACTCTCAATCGTATGGCTACACCTTC.